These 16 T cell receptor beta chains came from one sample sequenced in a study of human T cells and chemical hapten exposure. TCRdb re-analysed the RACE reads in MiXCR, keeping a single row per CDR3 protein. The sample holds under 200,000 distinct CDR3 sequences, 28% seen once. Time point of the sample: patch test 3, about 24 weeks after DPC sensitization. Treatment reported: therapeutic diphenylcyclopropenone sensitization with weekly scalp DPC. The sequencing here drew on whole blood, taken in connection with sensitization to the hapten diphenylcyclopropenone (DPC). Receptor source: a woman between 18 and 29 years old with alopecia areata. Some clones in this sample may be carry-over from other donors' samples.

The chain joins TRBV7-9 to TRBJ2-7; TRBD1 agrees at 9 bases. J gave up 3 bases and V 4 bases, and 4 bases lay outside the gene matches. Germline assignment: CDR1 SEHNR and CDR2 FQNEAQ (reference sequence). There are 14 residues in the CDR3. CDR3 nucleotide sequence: TGTGCCAGCAGCTCTGGGACAGGGTACTACGAGCAGTACTTC. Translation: CASSSGTGYYEQYF.

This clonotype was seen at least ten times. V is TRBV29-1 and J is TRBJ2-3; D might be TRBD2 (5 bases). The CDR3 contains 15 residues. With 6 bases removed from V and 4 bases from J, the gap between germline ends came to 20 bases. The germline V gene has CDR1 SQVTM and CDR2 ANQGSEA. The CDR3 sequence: CSVVRLATSPDTQYF. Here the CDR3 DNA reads TGCAGCGTGGTTCGTTTAGCGACCTCTCCAGATACGCAGTATTTT.

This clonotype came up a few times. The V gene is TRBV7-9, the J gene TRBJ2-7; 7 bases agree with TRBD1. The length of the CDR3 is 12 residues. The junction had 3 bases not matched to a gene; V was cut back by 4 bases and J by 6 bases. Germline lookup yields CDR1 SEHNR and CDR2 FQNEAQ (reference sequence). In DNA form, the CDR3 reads TGTGCCAGCAGCTCCTCAGGGGGCGAGCAGTACTTC. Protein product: CASSSSGGEQYF.

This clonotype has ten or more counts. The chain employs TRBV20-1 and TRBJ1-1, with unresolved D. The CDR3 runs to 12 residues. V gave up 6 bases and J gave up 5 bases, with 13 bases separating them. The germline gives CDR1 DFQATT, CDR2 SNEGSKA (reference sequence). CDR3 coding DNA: TGCAGTGCACCCGGGAGAACTACTGAAGCTTTCTTT. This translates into CSAPGRTTEAFF.

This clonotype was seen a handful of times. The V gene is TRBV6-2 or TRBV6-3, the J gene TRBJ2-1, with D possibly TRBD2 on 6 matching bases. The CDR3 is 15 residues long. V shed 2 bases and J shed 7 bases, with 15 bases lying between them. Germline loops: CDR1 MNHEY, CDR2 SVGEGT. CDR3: CASSYRAGSTNEQFF. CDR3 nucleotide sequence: TGTGCCAGCAGTTACCGGGCGGGGAGCACGAATGAGCAGTTCTTC.

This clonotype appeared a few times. CDR3 sequence reads: CASSQGRLAGGPYNEQFF. The CDR3 nucleotides read TGTGCCAGCAGCCAAGGGAGACTAGCGGGGGGTCCCTACAATGAGCAGTTCTTC. V usage is TRBV3-1 and J usage is TRBJ2-1; 13 bases agree with TRBD2. With 1 base clipped from V and 2 bases from J, the junction kept 5 bases outside the gene matches. The V gene's germline CDR1 is LGHDT and CDR2 YNNKEL (reference sequence). The CDR3 runs 18 residues.

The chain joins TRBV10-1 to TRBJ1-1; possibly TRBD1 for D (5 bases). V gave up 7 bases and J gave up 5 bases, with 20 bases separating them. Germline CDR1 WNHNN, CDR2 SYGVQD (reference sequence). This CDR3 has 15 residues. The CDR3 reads CASTTNGGAGTEAFF. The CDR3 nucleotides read TGCGCCAGCACCACCAACGGAGGGGCGGGAACTGAAGCTTTCTTT.

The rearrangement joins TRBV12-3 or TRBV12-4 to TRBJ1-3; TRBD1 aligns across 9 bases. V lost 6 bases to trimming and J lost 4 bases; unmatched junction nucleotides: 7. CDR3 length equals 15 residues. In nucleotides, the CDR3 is TGTGCCAGCAGCCCGAACAGGGGGCAAGGAAACACCATATATTTT. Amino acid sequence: CASSPNRGQGNTIYF.

The CDR3 region is CASSQPDRAGGYTF. The CDR3 DNA reads as TGTGCCAGCAGTCAGCCTGACAGGGCAGGTGGCTACACCTTC. The genes are TRBV28 and TRBJ1-2; 7 nucleotides line up with TRBD1. The CDR3 spans 14 residues. The germline CDR1 and CDR2 sequences are MDHEN and SYDVKM. V gave up 5 bases and J gave up 7 bases; unmatched junction bases: 10.

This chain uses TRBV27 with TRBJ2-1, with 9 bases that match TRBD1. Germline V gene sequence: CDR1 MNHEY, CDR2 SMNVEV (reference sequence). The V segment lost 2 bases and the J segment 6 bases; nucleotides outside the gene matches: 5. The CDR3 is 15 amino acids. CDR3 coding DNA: TGTGCCAGCAGTTTACGGGACAGGGTTACCAATGAGCAGTTCTTC. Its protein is CASSLRDRVTNEQFF.

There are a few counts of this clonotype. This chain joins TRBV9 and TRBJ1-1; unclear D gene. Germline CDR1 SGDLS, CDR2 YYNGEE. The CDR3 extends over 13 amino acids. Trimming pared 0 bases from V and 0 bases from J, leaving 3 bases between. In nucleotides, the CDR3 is TGTGCCAGCAGCGTAGAGATGAACACTGAAGCTTTCTTT. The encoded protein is CASSVEMNTEAFF.

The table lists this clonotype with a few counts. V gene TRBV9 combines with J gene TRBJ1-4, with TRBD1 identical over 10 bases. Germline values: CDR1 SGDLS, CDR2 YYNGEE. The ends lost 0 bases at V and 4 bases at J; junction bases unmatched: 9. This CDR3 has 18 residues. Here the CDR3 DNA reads TGTGCCAGCAGCGTAGACGACAGGGGGCATTCGGGTAATGAAAAACTGTTTTTT. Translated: CASSVDDRGHSGNEKLFF.

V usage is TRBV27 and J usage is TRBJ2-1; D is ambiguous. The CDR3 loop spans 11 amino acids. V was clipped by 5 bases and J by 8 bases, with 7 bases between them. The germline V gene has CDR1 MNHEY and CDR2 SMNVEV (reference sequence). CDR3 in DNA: TGTGCCAGCAGTACCCTCGATGAGCAGTTCTTC. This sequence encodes CASSTLDEQFF.

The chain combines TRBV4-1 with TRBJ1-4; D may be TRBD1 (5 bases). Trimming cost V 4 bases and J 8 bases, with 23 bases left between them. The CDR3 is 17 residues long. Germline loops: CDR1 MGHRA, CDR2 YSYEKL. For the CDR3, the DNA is TGCGCCAGCAGCCGAAGGGACCTCTCCGTCAGCGGGGAAAAACTGTTTTTT. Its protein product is CASSRRDLSVSGEKLFF.

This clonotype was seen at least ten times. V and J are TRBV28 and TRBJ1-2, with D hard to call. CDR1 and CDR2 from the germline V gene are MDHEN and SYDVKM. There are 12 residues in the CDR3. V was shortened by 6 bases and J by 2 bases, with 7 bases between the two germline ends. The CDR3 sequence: CASRTPNYGYTF. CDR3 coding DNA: TGTGCCAGCAGGACACCGAACTATGGCTACACCTTC.

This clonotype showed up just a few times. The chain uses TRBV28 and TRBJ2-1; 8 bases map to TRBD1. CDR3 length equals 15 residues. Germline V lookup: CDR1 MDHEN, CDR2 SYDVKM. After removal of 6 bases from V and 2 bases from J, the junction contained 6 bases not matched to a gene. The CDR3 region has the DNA TGTGCCAGCAGGGGGGACAGGCATGCCTACAATGAGCAGTTCTTC. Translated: CASRGDRHAYNEQFF.